The rows below give T cell receptor beta chains drawn from one sample of a study of cytomegalovirus exposure and HLA in healthy donors. Profiling relied on immunoSEQ multiplex PCR, and the TCRdb table lists in-frame clones only, not all of them. In the table there are around 130,000 clones, approximately 67% of which are singletons. Sequencing was done on a sample of PBMCs. The receptors were gathered from an older woman in good health and CMV-seronegative. CDR3s leave out the opening cysteine and the closing phenylalanine or tryptophan. Each record gives: V gene, D gene, J gene, CDR3 protein. The D gene is left open where the match is weak.

V gene: TRBV18
D gene: TRBD1
J gene: TRBJ2-7
CDR3 protein: ASSPRQGQALYEQY

V gene: TRBV6-6
D gene: -
J gene: TRBJ1-2
CDR3 protein: ASSTAYGYT

V gene: TRBV5-8
D gene: TRBD1
J gene: TRBJ2-3
CDR3 protein: ASSYQGAYQDTQY

V gene: TRBV28
D gene: -
J gene: TRBJ2-7
CDR3 protein: ASSLRTALEPRQY

V gene: TRBV27
D gene: -
J gene: TRBJ1-4
CDR3 protein: ASSLAGRNEKLF

V gene: TRBV5-1
D gene: -
J gene: TRBJ1-2
CDR3 protein: ASSLSGEWYT

V gene: TRBV29-1
D gene: -
J gene: TRBJ2-5
CDR3 protein: SVLAAQETQY

V gene: TRBV30
D gene: -
J gene: TRBJ2-5
CDR3 protein: ALPCGGLKGY

V gene: TRBV15
D gene: -
J gene: TRBJ2-7
CDR3 protein: ATSRGGSSYEQY

V gene: TRBV6-1
D gene: TRBD1
J gene: TRBJ2-3
CDR3 protein: ASSVNPVGTGIDTQY

V gene: TRBV18
D gene: -
J gene: TRBJ2-3
CDR3 protein: ASSPLASTTDTQY

V gene: TRBV19
D gene: TRBD1
J gene: TRBJ2-7
CDR3 protein: ASSWTGKDEQY

V gene: TRBV2
D gene: TRBD1
J gene: TRBJ1-2
CDR3 protein: ASSGGQGYYGYT

V gene: TRBV19
D gene: TRBD2
J gene: TRBJ2-1
CDR3 protein: ASSIAGGRAPEQF

V gene: TRBV27
D gene: -
J gene: TRBJ2-7
CDR3 protein: ASSLSLGGAYEQY

V gene: TRBV5-1
D gene: TRBD1
J gene: TRBJ2-7
CDR3 protein: ASSLTGGTYEQY